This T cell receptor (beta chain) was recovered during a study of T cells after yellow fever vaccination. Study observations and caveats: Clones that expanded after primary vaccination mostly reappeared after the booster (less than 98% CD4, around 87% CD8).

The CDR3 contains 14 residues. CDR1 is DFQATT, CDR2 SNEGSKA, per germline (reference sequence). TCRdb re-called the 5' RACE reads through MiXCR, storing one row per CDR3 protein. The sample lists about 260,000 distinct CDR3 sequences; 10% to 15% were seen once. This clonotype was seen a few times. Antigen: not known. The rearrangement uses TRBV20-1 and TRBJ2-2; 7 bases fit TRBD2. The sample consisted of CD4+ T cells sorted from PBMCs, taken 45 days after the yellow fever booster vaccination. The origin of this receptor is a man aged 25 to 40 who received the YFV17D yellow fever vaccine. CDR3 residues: CSLRRRETTGELFF. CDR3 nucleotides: TGCAGCCTTAGGCGGCGGGAGACCACCGGGGAGCTGTTTTTT.